Presented here are 25 T cell receptor beta chains from one specimen sequenced in a study of blood T cell repertoires in COVID-19. Data came from immunoSEQ multiplex PCR; TCRdb stores just in-frame clones and leaves some out. The sample lists about 260,000 clones, approximately 82% occurring once. Source material: peripheral blood. Receptors originate from a woman aged 80 or older with acute or convalescent COVID-19.

This clone showed up just a few times. This chain links TRBV3-1 (or the pseudogene TRBV3-2) with TRBJ2-1; 14 nucleotides agree with TRBD2. This CDR3 is built from 16 residues. Unmatched junction bases numbered 3, after V lost 0 bases and J lost 8 bases. Per germline, CDR1 LGHDT and CDR2 YNNKEL (reference sequence). Written as DNA, the CDR3 is TGTGCCAGCAGCCAAGAAATGGGACTAGCGGGGGATGAGCAGTTCTTC. Residues: CASSQEMGLAGDEQFF.

The chain is built from TRBV6-5 and TRBJ1-1, with D maybe TRBD1 (5 bases). V was shortened by 8 bases and J by 1 base, with 14 bases between the two germline ends. The CDR3 has 14 residues. CDR1 and CDR2 from the germline V gene are MNHEY and SVGAGI. CDR3 region: CASFFGGTNTEAFF. In DNA, the CDR3 is TGTGCCAGCTTCTTCGGGGGGACGAACACTGAAGCTTTCTTT.

The CDR3 protein is CASSTGLAGGLHEQYF. The CDR3 nucleotides are TGTGCCAGCAGCACGGGACTAGCGGGAGGGCTACACGAGCAGTACTTC. The chain has TRBV12-1 and TRBJ2-7; TRBD2 is taken as the D call from the table, unchecked against the DNA. TRBV12-1 is annotated as a pseudogene. CDR3 length equals 16 residues.

The rearrangement joins TRBV5-1 to TRBJ2-1; TRBD2 matches at 7 bases. The CDR3 has 16 residues. Germline V gives CDR1 SGHRS, CDR2 YFSETQ. V shed 3 bases and J 9 bases; nucleotides not matched to a gene: 15. The CDR3 DNA is TGCGCCAGCAGCTCAGGCGGGACTACTCTTTGGAGTGAGCAGTTCTTC. It is translated as CASSSGGTTLWSEQFF.

The chain has TRBV29-1 and TRBJ2-3; D might be TRBD2 (5 bases). The germline V gene encodes CDR1 SQVTM and CDR2 ANQGSEA. CDR3 length: 15 amino acids. Trimming removed 3 bases at V and 2 bases at J, with 15 bases between. The chain's CDR3 is CSVDGTGINTDTQYF. CDR3 bases: TGCAGCGTTGATGGTACGGGAATTAACACAGATACGCAGTATTTT.

In this sample, this clone turned up once. The rearrangement links TRBV7-2 to TRBJ1-5; D call uncertain. The CDR3 runs to 14 residues. Germline loops: CDR1 SGHTA, CDR2 FQGNSA. Between the trimmed V and J ends, which lost 2 bases and 0 bases, there was a span of 5 bases. In DNA form, the CDR3 reads TGTGCCAGCAGCTTACGAGTTAGCAATCAGCCCCAGCATTTT. It yields the protein CASSLRVSNQPQHF.

The rearrangement joins TRBV6-2 or TRBV6-3 to TRBJ1-1, with D possibly being TRBD1 (6 bases). This CDR3 spans 14 amino acids. V was cut by 4 bases and J by 1 base, with 10 bases left in between. Germline V CDR1 and CDR2: MNHEY, SVGEGT. The CDR3 coding sequence is TGTGCCAGCAGTTCCTGGACAGCGAACACTGAAGCTTTCTTT. Amino acids: CASSSWTANTEAFF.

Written as DNA, the CDR3 is TGCAGCGTTGAAACAGGGGGTAATGAAAAACTGTTTTTT. It codes for CSVETGGNEKLFF. The genes are TRBV29-1 and TRBJ1-4; 8 bases line up with TRBD1. Germline V gives CDR1 SQVTM, CDR2 ANQGSEA. V gave up 2 bases and J gave up 4 bases; unmatched junction bases: 0. The CDR3 is made up of 13 amino acids.

The chain couples TRBV2 to TRBJ1-4, with TRBD1 as a possible D gene (6 bases). The germline CDR1 and CDR2 sequences are SNHLY and FYNNEI. The CDR3 sequence is 15 residues long. Trimming took 8 bases from V and 5 from J, leaving 18 bases between them. CDR3 coding DNA: TGTGCCAGCGGAAGGGGGGGGGATGGGAATGAAAAACTGTTTTTT. This codes for CASGRGGDGNEKLFF.

The V and J genes are TRBV14 and TRBJ1-2; D remains unclear. V dropped 0 bases and J dropped 9 bases, with 14 bases sitting between them. This CDR3 is built from 14 residues. In germline, CDR1 is SGHDN, CDR2 FVKESK. This CDR3 is CASSQDRLGTRYTF. The CDR3, as DNA: TGTGCCAGCAGCCAAGATCGACTTGGCACCCGCTACACCTTC. Variable domain in full (rest from reference TRBV14 and TRBJ1-2): EAGVTQFPSHSVIEKGQTVTLRCDPISGHDNLYWYRRVMGKEIKFLLHFVKESKQDESGMPNNRFLAERTGGTYSTLKVQPAELEDSGVYFCASSQDRLGTRYTFGSGTRLTVV.

This clone was detected once. DNA for the CDR3: TGTGCCATCAGTGAAGGAGGGAACGAGCAGTACTTC. Amino acids: CAISEGGNEQYF. J is TRBJ2-7 and V is TRBV10-3; TRBD2 is a possible D gene (6 bases). CDR1 ENHRY and CDR2 SYGVKD come from the germline V gene. The CDR3 sequence is 12 residues long. V lost 3 bases, J lost 5 bases, and 8 bases lay in between.

The count of this clone is one. This chain connects TRBV14 to TRBJ1-3; D gene unclear. V was clipped by 4 bases and J by 2 bases, with 18 bases between them. Germline V gene data show CDR1 as SGHDN and CDR2 as FVKESK. The CDR3 is 17 amino acids. CDR3 amino acids: CASSPLARKGPGNTIYF. CDR3 coding DNA: TGTGCCAGCAGCCCCCTAGCACGCAAGGGTCCTGGAAACACCATATATTTT.

This chain's CDR3 is CASSPGHYSNQPQHF. The CDR3 bases are TGTGCCAGCAGTCCGGGACATTATAGCAATCAGCCCCAGCATTTT. V usage is TRBV27 and J usage is TRBJ1-5; D might be TRBD1 (6 bases). Trimming pared 5 bases from V and 0 bases from J, leaving 11 bases between. The germline gives CDR1 MNHEY, CDR2 SMNVEV (reference sequence). The CDR3 runs 15 residues.

DNA for the CDR3: TGCGCCAGCAGGTCCGGGACAGGGGGAGATGAGCAGTTCTTC. This gives the protein CASRSGTGGDEQFF. The V gene is TRBV5-1, the J gene TRBJ2-1, with TRBD1 matching 11 bases. The CDR3 runs to 14 residues. In germline, CDR1 is SGHRS, CDR2 YFSETQ. With V trimmed by 5 bases and J by 8 bases, 6 bases remained unmatched.

The chain has TRBV18 and TRBJ1-2; 7 positions agree with TRBD1. Trimming removed 3 bases from V and 6 bases from J; junction bases left unmatched: 4. Germline V CDR1 and CDR2: KGHSH, LQKENI. The CDR3 extends over 13 amino acids. CDR3 amino acids: CASSPPTGDGYTF. CDR3 nucleotides: TGTGCCAGCTCACCGCCAACAGGGGATGGCTACACCTTC.

The chain recombines TRBV7-2 with TRBJ1-1; D is unresolved. Trimming shortened V by 2 bases and J by 4 bases, and 14 bases separated the two germline ends. The CDR3 loop spans 15 amino acids. CDR1 is SGHTA, CDR2 FQGNSA, per germline. CDR3 nucleotide sequence: TGTGCCAGCAGCTTAAGATCACTGGGCGCCACTGAAGCTTTCTTT. Protein product: CASSLRSLGATEAFF.

The genes are TRBV7-6 and TRBJ2-6; 9 nucleotides line up with TRBD1. Germline CDR1 is SGHVS and CDR2 is FNYEAQ. CDR3 length equals 19 residues. V lost 1 base, J lost 0 bases, and 7 bases stayed unmatched. The DNA for the CDR3 is TGTGCCAGCAGCTTAGTGGCGACAGGGGGGCGCTCTGGGGCCAACGTCCTGACTTTC. Its protein product is CASSLVATGGRSGANVLTF.

This chain links TRBV27 with TRBJ2-1, with TRBD1 matching 7 bases. Trimming at V came to 2 bases and at J to 5 bases, leaving 3 bases not matched to a gene. The CDR3 length is 14 residues. Germline V lookup: CDR1 MNHEY, CDR2 SMNVEV (reference sequence). The CDR3 is CASSLRGQNNEQFF. The CDR3, as DNA: TGTGCCAGCAGTTTACGGGGACAGAACAATGAGCAGTTCTTC.

This clone was seen once. V gene TRBV5-1 combines with J gene TRBJ1-2; the D is unclear. The CDR3 covers 15 residues. Germline V lookup: CDR1 SGHRS, CDR2 YFSETQ. V lost 5 bases, J lost 5 bases, and 19 bases lay in between. CDR3 sequence reads: CASRPDGMRFYGYTF. In DNA, the CDR3 is TGCGCCAGCAGACCGGATGGAATGAGGTTTTATGGCTACACCTTC.

The sample holds one count of this clone. The chain carries TRBV4-3 and TRBJ2-5, with 8 bases matching TRBD2. This CDR3 has 17 amino acids. Germline CDR1 reads LGHNA; CDR2 reads YSLEER. V was clipped by 1 base and J by 5 bases; unmatched bases: 12. The CDR3 sequence is CASSQVSSGGPFETQYF. The CDR3 region has the DNA TGCGCCAGCAGCCAAGTATCCTCGGGAGGGCCATTCGAGACCCAGTACTTC.

The gene calls are TRBV7-2 and TRBJ1-2; 7 nucleotides line up with TRBD1. J gave up 7 bases and V 7 bases, and 9 bases lay outside the gene matches. From germline, CDR1 is SGHTA and CDR2 FQGNSA. The CDR3 spans 13 residues. The CDR3: CASTFTQGSGYTF. In nucleotides, the CDR3 is TGTGCCAGCACCTTTACACAGGGGAGTGGCTACACCTTC.

This clone was seen only once. The genes are TRBV7-2 and TRBJ2-5; 7 bases fit TRBD1. The V gene's germline CDR1 is SGHTA and CDR2 FQGNSA. The CDR3 is made up of 14 amino acids. With 5 bases clipped from V and 5 bases from J, the junction kept 8 bases outside the gene matches. In nucleotides, the CDR3 is TGTGCCAGCAGCCTGAACAGGGGCCGGGAGACCCAGTACTTC. Translated: CASSLNRGRETQYF.

This CDR3 reads CASSWMTGVDTGELFF. The CDR3 DNA follows: TGCGCCAGCAGCTGGATGACAGGGGTGGACACCGGGGAGCTGTTTTTT. This chain connects TRBV5-1 to TRBJ2-2; TRBD1 aligns across 8 bases. The length of the CDR3 is 16 residues. The ends lost 3 bases at V and 3 bases at J; junction bases unmatched: 7. The germline gives CDR1 SGHRS, CDR2 YFSETQ.

This sequence joins TRBV5-1 and TRBJ2-2; 9 bases are shared with TRBD2. Germline values: CDR1 SGHRS, CDR2 YFSETQ. The CDR3 sequence is 13 residues long. Trimming at V came to 4 bases and at J to 5 bases, leaving 0 bases not matched to a gene. CDR3 loop: CASSAGGTGELFF. The CDR3 DNA sequence: TGCGCCAGCAGCGCGGGAGGGACCGGGGAGCTGTTTTTT.

This clone was counted a few times. This chain links TRBV4-2 with TRBJ2-2, with unresolved D. The CDR3 totals 14 residues. Germline V gene sequence: CDR1 LGHNA, CDR2 YNFKEQ. Trimming removed 3 bases at V and 6 bases at J, with 11 bases between. CDR3 loop: CASSQAIYAGELFF. CDR3 bases: TGTGCCAGCAGCCAGGCAATATATGCCGGGGAGCTGTTTTTT.